Listed here are 32 T cell receptor beta chains from one sample, sequenced in a study of blood T cell repertoires in COVID-19 (dated by TCRdb to the early 2020s). The library was made by the immunoSEQ multiplex PCR assay. TCRdb stores this immuneACCESS table with in-frame sequences only. Part of the clones is absent; in the studies checked, under half of the shortfall reflects unresolved V genes, and no reason is known for the rest. This sample gives over 600,000 clones in total; about nine tenths of them show up just once. Around 0.3% of the sample goes to the ten largest clones. Sequencing was done on a sample of peripheral blood. The source of these receptors is a young woman with acute or convalescent COVID-19.

This chain links TRBV24-1 with TRBJ1-5, with D unclear. CDR1 is KGHDR and CDR2 is SFDVKD in the germline V gene. The CDR3 is 15 residues long. Trimming took off 4 bases at V and 2 bases at J, with 11 bases between the two ends. The CDR3 sequence: CATSDLTKGNQPQHF. The CDR3 DNA sequence: TGTGCCACCAGTGACCTAACTAAGGGCAATCAGCCCCAGCATTTT.

This chain links TRBV23-1 with TRBJ2-1; perhaps TRBD1 as D (5 bases). TRBV23-1 is treated as an ORF (open reading frame) with a function not yet certain. The CDR3 is 15 residues long. Trimming took off 3 bases at V and 6 bases at J, with 15 bases between the two ends. The CDR3, as DNA: TGCGCCAGCAGTCAGTCGGACACATCGTGCAATGAGCAGTTCTTC. Encoded protein: CASSQSDTSCNEQFF.

The chain has TRBV6-5 and TRBJ2-7, with D perhaps matching TRBD1 (6 bases). Trimming pared 0 bases from V and 2 bases from J, leaving 8 bases between. The CDR3 spans 14 residues. CDR1 is MNHEY and CDR2 is SVGAGI in the germline V gene. CDR3 protein: CASSYSGATYEQYF. In DNA, the CDR3 is TGTGCCAGCAGTTACTCGGGGGCTACCTACGAGCAGTACTTC.

The CDR3 region has the DNA TGTGCCAGCAGTCCCAGGGGAATCGGGCCTGAAGCTTTCTTT. It encodes CASSPRGIGPEAFF. The rearrangement links TRBV2 to TRBJ1-1, with D tentatively TRBD1 (6 bases). CDR3 length: 14 amino acids. Between the trimmed V and J ends, which lost 5 bases and 6 bases, there was a span of 16 bases. Germline values: CDR1 SNHLY, CDR2 FYNNEI. Full variable domain (rest looked up from reference TRBV2 and TRBJ1-1): EPEVTQTPSHQVTQMGQEVILRCVPISNHLYFYWYRQILGQKVEFLVSFYNNEISEKSEIFDDQFSVERPDGSNFTLKIRSTKLEDSAMYFCASSPRGIGPEAFFGQGTRLTVV.

The rearrangement joins TRBV7-2 to TRBJ1-5, with D possibly matching TRBD1 (6 bases). Germline V CDR1 and CDR2: SGHTA, FQGNSA. V lost 3 bases and J 3 bases, leaving 12 bases between the germline ends. This CDR3 comprises 15 residues. The CDR3 sequence is CASSFAGQYNQPQHF. CDR3 in DNA: TGTGCCAGCAGCTTCGCTGGACAGTACAATCAGCCCCAGCATTTT.

The CDR3 DNA follows: TGTGCCACCAGCAGGTGGGGGACTAGCTACGAGCAGTACTTC. Protein: CATSRWGTSYEQYF. The chain combines TRBV15 with TRBJ2-7, with 8 bases lining up with TRBD2. This CDR3 spans 14 amino acids. The J segment lost 3 bases and the V segment lost 3 bases, leaving 4 bases of the junction unmatched. The germline V gene encodes CDR1 LNHNV and CDR2 YYDKDF (reference sequence).

The rearrangement uses TRBV29-1 and TRBJ2-7; possibly TRBD1 for D (5 bases). Per germline, CDR1 SQVTM and CDR2 ANQGSEA. This CDR3 has 12 amino acids. The germline V and J ends were trimmed by 4 bases and 3 bases, with 10 bases remaining between them. The CDR3 DNA follows: TGCAGCGTTGGATGGGGCGGCTACGAGCAGTACTTC. Its translation: CSVGWGGYEQYF.

The genes are TRBV12-3 or TRBV12-4 and TRBJ2-1, with 7 bases identical to TRBD2. Germline trimming cut 11 bases from V and 3 bases from J; bases unmatched to any gene: 7. The CDR3 runs 13 residues. Here the CDR3 DNA reads TGTGCCTCGATTCCGGGGGGCTACAATGAGCAGTTCTTC. Translating gives CASIPGGYNEQFF.

The chain employs TRBV13 and TRBJ1-2; a possible D gene is TRBD1 (6 bases). V lost 0 bases and J 4 bases, leaving 12 bases between the germline ends. The CDR3 covers 15 residues. Germline CDR1 and CDR2: PRHDT and FYEKMQ (reference sequence). CDR3 sequence: CASSLGQGPIYGYTF. CDR3 nucleotide sequence: TGTGCCAGCAGCTTAGGGCAGGGGCCCATCTATGGCTACACCTTC. Looking up the rest from reference TRBV13 and TRBJ1-2 gives the full variable domain: AAGVIQSPRHLIKEKRETATLKCYPIPRHDTVYWYQQGPGQDPQFLISFYEKMQSDKGSIPDRFSAQQFSDYHSELNMSSLELGDSALYFCASSLGQGPIYGYTFGSGTRLTVV.

This clone came up a few times. The chain uses TRBV21-1 and TRBJ2-7; the D call TRBD1 from the table was never checked on the DNA. TRBV21-1 is recorded as a pseudogene. The CDR3 contains 16 residues. The CDR3 DNA is TGTGCCAGCAGCAAAGTTTATTGGGGGCAAGGCCGCGAGCAGTACTTC. Protein: CASSKVYWGQGREQYF.

The CDR3 reads CASSQPGGTNEKLFF. The CDR3 DNA reads as TGTGCCAGCAGCCAACCGGGGGGGACTAATGAAAAACTGTTTTTT. This rearrangement joins TRBV4-2 to TRBJ1-4, with D maybe TRBD1 (5 bases). CDR3 length: 15 amino acids. The germline CDR1 and CDR2 sequences are LGHNA and YNFKEQ. Trimming pared 2 bases from V and 2 bases from J, leaving 9 bases between.

CDR3 amino acids: CASSLGASQNTEAFF. The CDR3 DNA follows: TGTGCCAGCTCACTAGGGGCCAGTCAGAACACTGAAGCTTTCTTT. The rearrangement links TRBV18 to TRBJ1-1, with D maybe TRBD1 (5 bases). The CDR3 contains 15 residues. CDR1 is KGHSH, CDR2 LQKENI, per germline. The germline V and J ends were trimmed by 4 bases and 1 base, with 13 bases remaining between them.

The chain combines TRBV5-4 with TRBJ1-1; 9 bases agree with TRBD1. The CDR3 covers 16 residues. Germline V gene lookup returns CDR1 SGHNT and CDR2 YYREEE (reference sequence). With 4 bases clipped from V and 4 bases from J, the junction kept 11 bases outside the gene matches. The CDR3 region has the DNA TGTGCCAGCAGCCAAGGGACAGGGACGGTTGGCACTGAAGCTTTCTTT. It codes for CASSQGTGTVGTEAFF.

In this sample, this clone turned up once. The chain combines TRBV7-9 with TRBJ1-1; no reliable D call. CDR3 length: 17 residues. Germline V lookup: CDR1 SEHNR, CDR2 FQNEAQ (reference sequence). V shed 2 bases and J shed 2 bases, with 18 bases lying between them. CDR3: CASSLFGTTTRNTEAFF. The CDR3 DNA reads TGTGCCAGCAGCTTATTCGGCACGACTACTAGAAACACTGAAGCTTTCTTT. The full variable domain, its missing parts supplied by reference TRBV7-9 and TRBJ1-1, is DTGVSQNPRHKITKRGQNVTFRCDPISEHNRLYWYRQTLGQGPEFLTYFQNEAQLEKSRLLSDRFSAERPKGSFSTLEIQRTEQGDSAMYLCASSLFGTTTRNTEAFFGQGTRLTVV.

This chain links TRBV5-4 with TRBJ1-2; 7 bases are a match to TRBD1. J lost 1 base, V lost 3 bases, and 9 bases had no gene match. The CDR3 contains 16 residues. Germline CDR1 reads SGHNT; CDR2 reads YYREEE (reference sequence). The CDR3 nucleotides are TGTGCCAGCAGCTCCCTAAGGACAGGCGATAACTATGGCTACACCTTC. Translation: CASSSLRTGDNYGYTF.

This clone was seen a single time. The V gene is TRBV10-3, the J gene TRBJ2-3; D remains unclear. Germline V gives CDR1 ENHRY, CDR2 SYGVKD. Trimming pared 4 bases from V and 0 bases from J, leaving 5 bases between. The CDR3 extends over 13 amino acids. CDR3 loop: CAISVKSTDTQYF. As DNA, the CDR3 is TGTGCCATCAGTGTTAAAAGCACAGATACGCAGTATTTT.

This sequence joins TRBV7-9 and TRBJ2-3; D may be TRBD2 (7 bases). Trimming cost V 0 bases and J 5 bases, with 12 bases left between them. Per germline, CDR1 SEHNR and CDR2 FQNEAQ (reference sequence). This CDR3 is 15 amino acids long. For the CDR3, the DNA is TGTGCCAGCAGCTTAGCGGGGGGGCATTTAGATACGCAGTATTTT. It yields the protein CASSLAGGHLDTQYF.

V usage is TRBV5-8 and J usage is TRBJ1-1; no reliable D call. V dropped 0 bases and J dropped 6 bases, with 9 bases sitting between them. Germline CDR1 and CDR2: SGHTS and YDEGEE. There are 13 residues in the CDR3. The CDR3 protein is CASSLGGFSEAFF. The CDR3 DNA is TGTGCCAGCAGCTTGGGAGGGTTCTCTGAAGCTTTCTTT.

The V call is TRBV2, the J call TRBJ1-2, with 9 nucleotides matching TRBD1. J gave up 8 bases and V 6 bases, and 13 bases lay outside the gene matches. The CDR3 is made up of 15 amino acids. From germline, CDR1 is SNHLY and CDR2 FYNNEI. The CDR3 protein is CASRGPTGGKGGYTF. The CDR3 nucleotides are TGTGCCAGCAGGGGACCGACAGGGGGAAAGGGGGGCTACACCTTC.

The genes are TRBV7-2 and TRBJ1-5; D unresolved. CDR1 and CDR2 (germline): SGHTA, FQGNSA. The CDR3 extends over 14 amino acids. V was trimmed by 1 base and J by 1 base, leaving 5 bases between them. The CDR3 bases are TGTGCCAGCAGCTTAGTCAGGAGCAATCAGCCCCAGCATTTT. It specifies CASSLVRSNQPQHF.

The chain joins TRBV5-4 to TRBJ2-3; D is possibly TRBD2 (6 bases). The ends were cut back, 2 bases at V and 0 bases at J, with 13 bases in the middle. This CDR3 contains 16 residues. Germline V gene data show CDR1 as SGHNT and CDR2 as YYREEE (reference sequence). The CDR3 DNA sequence: TGTGCCAGCAGCTTTCGACTAGGGACTAGCACAGATACGCAGTATTTT. Translated, it gives CASSFRLGTSTDTQYF.

The gene calls are TRBV5-1 and TRBJ2-2; 10 nucleotides agree with TRBD1. In germline, CDR1 is SGHRS, CDR2 YFSETQ. CDR3 size: 15 residues. The junction had 2 bases not matched to a gene; V was cut back by 4 bases and J by 2 bases. The chain's CDR3 is CASSPTGGNTGELFF. The CDR3 DNA sequence: TGCGCCAGCAGCCCGACAGGGGGCAACACCGGGGAGCTGTTTTTT.

This chain connects TRBV10-3 to TRBJ1-1; a weak D match, TRBD1 (5 bases). V lost 0 bases to trimming and J lost 0 bases, with 11 bases between them. CDR1 is ENHRY, CDR2 SYGVKD, per germline. The CDR3 sequence is 16 residues long. The CDR3 DNA reads TGTGCCATCAGTGAGTCGTCTGGGGGGATGAACACTGAAGCTTTCTTT. Protein product: CAISESSGGMNTEAFF.

V and J are TRBV7-8 and TRBJ2-1, with 7 bases identical to TRBD1. The CDR3 sequence is 16 residues long. In germline, CDR1 is SGHVS, CDR2 FQNEAQ. V lost 1 base, J lost 7 bases, and 10 bases stayed unmatched. The CDR3 sequence: CASSLGYRTGTNEQFF. The CDR3 region has the DNA TGTGCCAGCAGCTTAGGGTATCGGACAGGTACGAATGAGCAGTTCTTC.

The chain links TRBV6-1 to TRBJ1-1; TRBD1 agrees at 9 bases. V shed 0 bases and J 3 bases; nucleotides not matched to a gene: 2. Germline lookup yields CDR1 MNHNS and CDR2 SASEGT. The CDR3 loop spans 15 amino acids. This chain's CDR3 is CASSEAGQGHTEAFF. CDR3 nucleotide sequence: TGTGCCAGCAGTGAAGCGGGACAGGGACACACTGAAGCTTTCTTT.

CDR3 nucleotides: TGCAGCGTTATCCCCCCCTTTAGCGGGGGAGGAACAGATACGCAGTATTTT. Its protein product is CSVIPPFSGGGTDTQYF. The J gene is TRBJ2-3, the V gene TRBV29-1; 9 bases fit TRBD2. Germline CDR1 is SQVTM and CDR2 is ANQGSEA. There are 17 residues in the CDR3. V lost 5 bases, J lost 3 bases, and 15 bases stayed unmatched.

The genes are TRBV5-1 and TRBJ1-4; D unresolved. The germline CDR1 and CDR2 sequences are SGHRS and YFSETQ. V shed 0 bases and J shed 4 bases, with 7 bases lying between them. CDR3 length equals 14 residues. The CDR3 loop reads CASSLGGGNEKLFF. The CDR3 DNA sequence: TGCGCCAGCAGCTTGGGGGGAGGTAATGAAAAACTGTTTTTT.

The V call is TRBV7-2, the J call TRBJ1-2; the match to TRBD1 covers 8 bases. Germline V lookup: CDR1 SGHTA, CDR2 FQGNSA. The V segment lost 4 bases and the J segment 8 bases; nucleotides outside the gene matches: 9. The CDR3 extends over 14 amino acids. CDR3 coding DNA: TGTGCCAGCAGCTCGGCCAGGGGGCAAAAAGGCTACACCTTC. Translated: CASSSARGQKGYTF.

The chain couples TRBV25-1 to TRBJ1-2; D perhaps matches TRBD1 (6 bases). Trimming took 7 bases from V and 6 from J, leaving 12 bases between them. The CDR3 is 12 amino acids. The germline CDR1 and CDR2 sequences are MGHDK and SYGVNS. This chain's CDR3 is CASTTGLDGYTF. CDR3 bases: TGTGCCAGCACCACAGGGTTGGATGGCTACACCTTC.

The V call is TRBV3-1 (or the pseudogene TRBV3-2), the J call TRBJ1-5; 9 bases align to TRBD1. The V gene's germline CDR1 is LGHDT and CDR2 YNNKEL (reference sequence). The CDR3 consists of 16 residues. Unmatched junction bases numbered 5, after V lost 2 bases and J lost 3 bases. CDR3 sequence: CASSQSDRGSNQPQHF. The CDR3 DNA follows: TGTGCCAGCAGCCAATCGGACAGGGGATCCAATCAGCCCCAGCATTTT.

V is TRBV25-1 and J is TRBJ1-1; 7 nucleotides line up with TRBD1. V shed 6 bases and J 4 bases; nucleotides not matched to a gene: 11. Germline V gene lookup returns CDR1 MGHDK and CDR2 SYGVNS. The CDR3 loop spans 15 amino acids. The CDR3 region is CASRPGTATFTEAFF. CDR3 nucleotides: TGTGCCAGCAGACCCGGGACAGCGACCTTCACTGAAGCTTTCTTT.

The V and J genes are TRBV28 and TRBJ2-3; D is undetermined. V was pared by 6 bases and J by 4 bases, with 11 bases between. This CDR3 is built from 13 residues. Germline CDR1 reads MDHEN; CDR2 reads SYDVKM. The CDR3 is CASSPTIADTQYF. The CDR3 DNA sequence: TGTGCCAGCAGCCCCACAATCGCAGATACGCAGTATTTT.